These 12 T cell receptor beta chains came from one sample sequenced in a study of blood T cell repertoires in COVID-19. Only in-frame clones appear in the TCRdb table, and some are missing; sequencing was by immunoSEQ multiplex PCR. The sample contains 70,000 to 95,000 clones, around 94% of which appear only once. Sequences were obtained from peripheral blood. The receptors derive from an older woman with active COVID-19.

This clone was seen a single time. J is TRBJ1-1 and V is TRBV4-3; 10 bases are shared with TRBD1. Germline trimming cut 3 bases from V and 0 bases from J; bases unmatched to any gene: 10. Germline V gene lookup returns CDR1 LGHNA and CDR2 YSLEER. CDR3 length: 18 amino acids. The chain's CDR3 is CASSHAPPGQGLNTEAFF. The CDR3 coding sequence is TGCGCCAGCAGCCACGCCCCCCCGGGACAGGGGTTGAACACTGAAGCTTTCTTT.

The chain combines TRBV3-1 (or the pseudogene TRBV3-2) with TRBJ2-1; 10 nucleotides match TRBD2. The V and J ends lost 1 base and 9 bases, in that order; junction bases with no gene match: 0. This CDR3 contains 13 residues. CDR1 and CDR2 from the germline V gene are LGHDT and YNNKEL (reference sequence). The CDR3 nucleotides are TGTGCCAGCAGCCAAGGGACTAGCGGTGAGCAGTTCTTC. It translates to CASSQGTSGEQFF.

The rearrangement joins TRBV18 to TRBJ2-5; 7 nucleotides line up with TRBD2. The V segment lost 3 bases and the J segment 2 bases; nucleotides outside the gene matches: 12. The CDR3 is 17 amino acids. Germline assignment: CDR1 KGHSH and CDR2 LQKENI. Here the CDR3 DNA reads TGTGCCAGCTCACCCAAGGCTCCTAGCGGATCACAAGAGACCCAGTACTTC. This codes for CASSPKAPSGSQETQYF.

The rearrangement uses TRBV19 and TRBJ2-4, with 7 bases that match TRBD1. The CDR3 is 16 residues long. Trimming took 4 bases from V and 1 from J; bases not matched to a gene: 7. CDR1 is LNHDA and CDR2 is SQIVND in the germline V gene (reference sequence). This CDR3 reads CASSKAQGLAKNIQYF. CDR3 nucleotide sequence: TGTGCCAGTAGTAAGGCACAGGGGCTGGCCAAAAACATTCAGTACTTC.

The rearrangement uses TRBV6-2 or TRBV6-3 and TRBJ2-5; 11 bases align to TRBD2. The CDR3 runs to 19 residues. CDR1 and CDR2 from the germline V gene are MNHEY and SVGEGT. J lost 5 bases, V lost 6 bases, and 20 bases had no gene match. The DNA of the CDR3 is TGTGCCAGCAGCCGTCGAAAGCCGGCTAGCGGGGGGTCCAGGGAGACCCAGTACTTC. The encoded protein is CASSRRKPASGGSRETQYF.

The genes are TRBV19 and TRBJ1-1, with D uncertain. The CDR3 has 14 residues. V was shortened by 5 bases and J by 3 bases, with 13 bases between the two germline ends. Germline lookup yields CDR1 LNHDA and CDR2 SQIVND (reference sequence). The CDR3, as DNA: TGTGCCAGTAGTGCGGGATTCGGAGACACTGAAGCTTTCTTT. Its translation is CASSAGFGDTEAFF.

The chain uses TRBV6-4 and TRBJ1-1; 12 nucleotides match TRBD1. CDR1 and CDR2 (germline): MRHNA, SNTAGT. Trimming at V came to 6 bases and at J to 0 bases, leaving 8 bases not matched to a gene. This CDR3 contains 17 residues. In nucleotides, the CDR3 is TGTGCCAGCAGCCCCGGGACAGGGGGCGTTATGAACACTGAAGCTTTCTTT. Amino acids: CASSPGTGGVMNTEAFF.

This rearrangement joins TRBV2 to TRBJ2-3, with 11 bases lining up with TRBD2. V shed 5 bases, J shed 0 bases, and the junction held 4 bases outside the gene matches. Germline CDR1 is SNHLY and CDR2 is FYNNEI. This CDR3 has 16 residues. The CDR3 region has the DNA TGTGCCAGCAGTCGACTAGCGGGGCTAAGCACAGATACGCAGTATTTT. It specifies CASSRLAGLSTDTQYF.

The chain has TRBV5-1 and TRBJ2-3, with TRBD1 as a possible D gene (6 bases). CDR3 length: 13 amino acids. From germline, CDR1 is SGHRS and CDR2 YFSETQ. V was clipped by 5 bases and J by 3 bases, with 10 bases between them. CDR3 amino acids: CASRRTVTDTQYF. DNA of the CDR3: TGCGCCAGCAGACGGACAGTTACAGATACGCAGTATTTT.

This sequence joins TRBV29-1 and TRBJ1-1; 10 bases are a match to TRBD1. CDR3 length equals 13 residues. From germline, CDR1 is SQVTM and CDR2 ANQGSEA. V shed 4 bases, J shed 1 base, and the junction held 0 bases outside the gene matches. The CDR3 DNA is TGCAGCGTTGGGGACAGGGGGAACACTGAAGCTTTCTTT. Translation: CSVGDRGNTEAFF.

The rearrangement uses TRBV28 and TRBJ2-2, with 13 bases fitting TRBD2. V lost 9 bases to trimming and J lost 6 bases; unmatched junction nucleotides: 4. The CDR3 covers 14 residues. Germline V CDR1 and CDR2: MDHEN, SYDVKM. As DNA, the CDR3 is TGTGCCAGTACTAGCGGGGGGGCGGCCGGGGAGCTGTTTTTT. It is translated as CASTSGGAAGELFF.

This sequence joins TRBV6-5 and TRBJ2-4; D gene ambiguous. The germline gives CDR1 MNHEY, CDR2 SVGAGI. The CDR3 extends over 14 amino acids. V lost 8 bases and J 1 base, leaving 12 bases between the germline ends. DNA of the CDR3: TGTGCCAGCGGAGTACGTGCGGCCAAAAACATTCAGTACTTC. Protein: CASGVRAAKNIQYF.